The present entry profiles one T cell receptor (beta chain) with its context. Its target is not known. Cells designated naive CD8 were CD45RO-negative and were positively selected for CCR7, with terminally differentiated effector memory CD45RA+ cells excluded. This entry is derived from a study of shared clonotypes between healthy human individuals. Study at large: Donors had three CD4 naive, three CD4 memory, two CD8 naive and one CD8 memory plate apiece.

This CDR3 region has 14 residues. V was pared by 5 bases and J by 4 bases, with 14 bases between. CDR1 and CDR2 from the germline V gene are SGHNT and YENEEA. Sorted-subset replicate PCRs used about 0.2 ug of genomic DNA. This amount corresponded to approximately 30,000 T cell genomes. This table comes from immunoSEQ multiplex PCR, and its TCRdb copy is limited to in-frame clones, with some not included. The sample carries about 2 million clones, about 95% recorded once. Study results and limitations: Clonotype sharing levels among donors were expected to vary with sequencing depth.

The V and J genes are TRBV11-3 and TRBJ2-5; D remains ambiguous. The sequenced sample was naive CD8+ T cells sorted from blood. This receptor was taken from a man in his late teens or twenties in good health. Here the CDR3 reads CASSPSMDPETQYF. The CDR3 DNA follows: TGTGCCAGCAGCCCCTCCATGGACCCAGAGACCCAGTACTTC.